This T cell receptor (beta chain) was found in a study of shared clonotypes between healthy human individuals. Whole-study results and caveats: Sequencing depth was expected to influence donor clonotype sharing.

Germline CDR1 MDHEN, CDR2 SYDVKM. The length of the CDR3 is 12 residues. Trimming took 7 bases from V and 4 from J, leaving 8 bases between them. Comments on this clone: Antigen specificity is unknown.

Profiling relied on immunoSEQ multiplex PCR, and the TCRdb table lists in-frame clones only, not all of them. The table records about 1.1 million clones, 60% to 85% of them present only once. This chain links TRBV28 with TRBJ1-3; D is unclear. The sample consisted of memory CD4+ T cells from PBMCs. Subset: CD45RA-negative fraction. The clonotype comes from a man aged 18 to 30 in good health. Some clones in this sample may be carry-over from other donors' samples. The CDR3 reads CASINPGNTIYF. DNA for the CDR3: TGTGCCAGCATCAACCCCGGAAACACCATATATTTT.